The 26 T cell receptor beta chains below were found in one sample sequenced in a study of T cell responses to AZD1222 COVID-19 vaccine. The method was immunoSEQ multiplex PCR; TCRdb's version includes in-frame clones alone and lacks a portion of them. Its table lists over 120,000 clones. What was sequenced was peripheral blood. The receptor set was obtained from an adult in good health.

Here the CDR3 DNA reads TGTGCCTGGACCTTGGGAGGGGATGGCTACACCTTC. Amino acid sequence: CAWTLGGDGYTF. V is TRBV30 and J is TRBJ1-2, with D possibly being TRBD1 (5 bases). The CDR3 is 12 amino acids. The V end lost 4 bases, the J end lost 6 bases, and 12 bases lay between the germline ends. The germline gives CDR1 GTSNPN, CDR2 SVGIG (reference sequence).

This CDR3 is CASRHRGTEAFF. For the CDR3, the DNA is TGTGCCAGTAGACATAGGGGAACTGAAGCTTTCTTT. J is TRBJ1-1 and V is TRBV19, with D possibly matching TRBD1 (5 bases). Germline V gives CDR1 LNHDA, CDR2 SQIVND (reference sequence). V was clipped by 6 bases and J by 5 bases, with 10 bases between them. The CDR3 sequence is 12 residues long. The full variable domain, rest sourced from reference TRBV19 and TRBJ1-1, is DGGITQSPKYLFRKEGQNVTLSCEQNLNHDAMYWYRQDPGQGLRLIYYSQIVNDFQKGDIAEGYSVSREKKESFPLTVTSAQKNPTAFYLCASRHRGTEAFFGQGTRLTVV.

The chain uses TRBV4-1 and TRBJ1-2; TRBD1 matches 7 bases. The length of the CDR3 is 16 residues. Germline assignment: CDR1 MGHRA and CDR2 YSYEKL. Unmatched junction bases numbered 5, after V lost 0 bases and J lost 1 base. CDR3 amino acids: CASSQDDRENNYGYTF. DNA of the CDR3: TGCGCCAGCAGCCAAGACGACAGGGAGAATAACTATGGCTACACCTTC.

CDR3 in amino acids: CASSLVEYGYTF. The CDR3 DNA is TGTGCCAGCAGCTTAGTCGAGTATGGCTACACCTTC. This chain joins TRBV7-2 and TRBJ1-2; D gene uncertain. Germline CDR1 reads SGHTA; CDR2 reads FQGNSA. Trimming removed 1 base at V and 5 bases at J, with 5 bases between. The CDR3 length is 12 residues.

This rearrangement joins TRBV14 to TRBJ2-7; TRBD2 aligns across 13 bases. Per germline, CDR1 SGHDN and CDR2 FVKESK. CDR3 length: 15 residues. Trimming cost V 4 bases and J 3 bases; bases outside gene matches: 3. DNA of the CDR3: TGTGCCAGCAGCCCCGGGACTAGCGGGGTCTACGAGCAGTACTTC. This translates into CASSPGTSGVYEQYF.

The genes are TRBV6-1 and TRBJ2-5, with D perhaps TRBD2 (6 bases). The CDR3 runs 15 residues. Trimming left V 1 base short and J 1 base short, with 10 bases between. Germline CDR1 reads MNHNS; CDR2 reads SASEGT. CDR3 amino acids: CASSEVGGRQETQYF. The CDR3 coding sequence is TGTGCCAGCAGTGAAGTGGGGGGACGCCAAGAGACCCAGTACTTC.

V gene TRBV11-3 combines with J gene TRBJ1-5; no clear D gene. The CDR3 spans 14 residues. The V end lost 1 base, the J end lost 3 bases, and 7 bases lay between the germline ends. The germline V gene has CDR1 SGHNT and CDR2 YENEEA. The CDR3 nucleotides read TGTGCCAGCAGCTTAGGAGGAGCCAATCAGCCCCAGCATTTT. It codes for CASSLGGANQPQHF.

This chain connects TRBV29-1 to TRBJ2-5; tentative D call: TRBD1 (6 bases). Deletions cut 3 bases from V and 5 bases from J, with 13 bases between. The CDR3 consists of 13 residues. The V gene's germline CDR1 is SQVTM and CDR2 ANQGSEA. CDR3: CSVDNRVGETQYF. CDR3 nucleotide sequence: TGCAGCGTTGATAACAGGGTAGGGGAGACCCAGTACTTC.

V gene TRBV7-2 combines with J gene TRBJ1-1; D is ambiguous. The CDR3 consists of 14 residues. V was shortened by 5 bases and J by 5 bases, with 15 bases between the two germline ends. Germline CDR1 SGHTA, CDR2 FQGNSA. For the CDR3, the DNA is TGTGCCAGCAGCCCGACGTTTGCTGGGACTGAAGCTTTCTTT. It is translated as CASSPTFAGTEAFF.

DNA for the CDR3: TGTGCCAGCAGCTCACAGGGGGCCCCCCAAGAGACCCAGTACTTC. Translating it yields CASSSQGAPQETQYF. V gene TRBV7-3 combines with J gene TRBJ2-5, with 9 bases fitting TRBD1. Germline-derived CDR1 and CDR2 are SGHTA and FQGTGA. The CDR3 consists of 15 residues. V lost 4 bases to trimming and J lost 1 base; unmatched junction nucleotides: 4. Supplemented by reference TRBV7-3 and TRBJ2-5, the full variable domain reads GAGVSQTPSNKVTEKGKYVELRCDPISGHTALYWYRQSLGQGPEFLIYFQGTGAADDSGLPNDRFFAVRPEGSVSTLKIQRTERGDSAVYLCASSSQGAPQETQYFGPGTRLLVL.

The V and J genes are TRBV6-1 and TRBJ1-1; tentatively, D is TRBD1 (5 bases). V was pared by 4 bases and J by 4 bases, with 22 bases between. Germline V CDR1 and CDR2: MNHNS, SASEGT. The CDR3 has 17 amino acids. The CDR3 loop is CASSAATSGGVGTEAFF. DNA of the CDR3: TGTGCCAGCAGTGCAGCGACGTCGGGAGGGGTAGGCACTGAAGCTTTCTTT.

The chain uses TRBV5-1 and TRBJ2-7; 7 positions agree with TRBD2. Germline V gene sequence: CDR1 SGHRS, CDR2 YFSETQ. The CDR3 totals 14 residues. The trim removed 2 bases at V and 0 bases at J, leaving 2 bases unmatched. The CDR3 coding sequence is TGCGCCAGCAGCTTAAGCGGGGCCTCCTACGAGCAGTACTTC. This gives the protein CASSLSGASYEQYF.

This chain connects TRBV9 to TRBJ1-1; no firm D call. This CDR3 is 13 amino acids long. Trimming left V 0 bases short and J 4 bases short, with 7 bases between. CDR1 is SGDLS and CDR2 is YYNGEE in the germline V gene. This CDR3 is CASSVGGATEAFF. The CDR3 bases are TGTGCCAGCAGCGTAGGGGGTGCCACTGAAGCTTTCTTT.

The chain carries TRBV23-1 and TRBJ2-2; TRBD2 might be the D (5 bases). TRBV23-1 is an open reading frame, and its role is uncertain. The CDR3 runs to 16 residues. V dropped 6 bases and J dropped 5 bases, with 19 bases sitting between them. Here the CDR3 reads CASSPMESGRTGELFF. The CDR3 DNA follows: TGCGCCAGCAGCCCTATGGAGAGCGGTCGGACCGGGGAGCTGTTTTTT.

The CDR3 DNA sequence: TGTGCCAGCAGTCCGGACAGCAGGGACACCATATATTTT. Its translation is CASSPDSRDTIYF. The chain links TRBV5-5 to TRBJ1-3, with D tentatively TRBD1 (6 bases). Germline V gives CDR1 SGHKS, CDR2 YYEKEE (reference sequence). The CDR3 loop spans 13 amino acids. V was pared by 5 bases and J by 8 bases, with 14 bases between.

This chain connects TRBV3-1 (or the pseudogene TRBV3-2) to TRBJ1-1; D call uncertain. The CDR3 spans 12 residues. V was cut by 4 bases and J by 4 bases, with 7 bases left in between. In germline, CDR1 is LGHDT, CDR2 YNNKEL (reference sequence). This CDR3 is CASSPWGTEAFF. For the CDR3, the DNA is TGTGCCAGCAGCCCTTGGGGCACTGAAGCTTTCTTT.

V is TRBV6-5 and J is TRBJ1-6, with D unresolved. This CDR3 has 12 residues. Germline loops: CDR1 MNHEY, CDR2 SVGAGI. V lost 6 bases, J lost 7 bases, and 7 bases lay in between. This CDR3 is CASSLANSPLHF. The CDR3 nucleotides read TGTGCCAGCAGCCTCGCGAATTCACCCCTCCACTTT.

V is TRBV4-1 and J is TRBJ1-5, with D uncertain. V was cut by 4 bases and J by 4 bases, with 8 bases left in between. The length of the CDR3 is 13 residues. Germline values: CDR1 MGHRA, CDR2 YSYEKL. CDR3 DNA sequence: TGCGCCAGCAGCCCCCGGGGAAATCAGCCCCAGCATTTT. This encodes CASSPRGNQPQHF.

V and J are TRBV5-1 and TRBJ2-7, with D possibly matching TRBD2 (6 bases). Trimming cost V 2 bases and J 4 bases, with 16 bases left between them. Germline V gene lookup returns CDR1 SGHRS and CDR2 YFSETQ. The CDR3 spans 15 residues. Here the CDR3 reads CASSFSAGNGYEQYF. CDR3 bases: TGCGCCAGCAGCTTTTCCGCGGGGAATGGATACGAGCAGTACTTC.

The chain joins TRBV12-5 to TRBJ1-1; D might be TRBD1 (5 bases). Trimming cost V 6 bases and J 5 bases, with 13 bases left between them. The CDR3 extends over 13 amino acids. CDR1 and CDR2 from the germline V gene are LGHNT and FRNRAP. This chain's CDR3 is CASGGTGWTEAFF. CDR3 in DNA: TGTGCTAGTGGGGGGACCGGATGGACTGAAGCTTTCTTT. Using reference TRBV12-5 and TRBJ1-1 for the parts outside the CDR3, the full variable domain is DARVTQTPRHKVTEMGQEVTMRCQPILGHNTVFWYRQTMMQGLELLAYFRNRAPLDDSGMPKDRFSAEMPDATLATLKIQPSEPRDSAVYFCASGGTGWTEAFFGQGTRLTVV.

This chain connects TRBV10-3 to TRBJ1-2, with 7 bases that match TRBD1. The junction had 15 bases not matched to a gene; V was cut back by 6 bases and J by 8 bases. The CDR3 is 15 residues long. Germline assignment: CDR1 ENHRY and CDR2 SYGVKD. The CDR3 DNA is TGTGCCATCAGGGCTCCAAAGACAGGGCGATGGGGCTACACCTTC. Translating it yields CAIRAPKTGRWGYTF.

The CDR3 coding sequence is TGTGCCAGCAGCCCAACAGTAAACACTGAAGCTTTCTTT. As protein: CASSPTVNTEAFF. V is TRBV6-6 and J is TRBJ1-1, with unresolved D. V gave up 6 bases and J gave up 2 bases, with 10 bases separating them. The CDR3 extends over 13 amino acids. CDR1 and CDR2 from the germline V gene are MNHNY and SVGAGI (reference sequence).

The chain joins TRBV19 to TRBJ1-1; the D gene is possibly TRBD1 (6 bases). V was clipped by 8 bases and J by 5 bases, with 18 bases between them. Germline values: CDR1 LNHDA, CDR2 SQIVND (reference sequence). The CDR3 length is 14 residues. Here the CDR3 DNA reads TGTGCCAGTTGGGCCACAGGGCTTGGGACTGAAGCTTTCTTT. It specifies CASWATGLGTEAFF. Filled out from reference TRBV19 and TRBJ1-1, the complete variable domain reads DGGITQSPKYLFRKEGQNVTLSCEQNLNHDAMYWYRQDPGQGLRLIYYSQIVNDFQKGDIAEGYSVSREKKESFPLTVTSAQKNPTAFYLCASWATGLGTEAFFGQGTRLTVV.

J is TRBJ2-7 and V is TRBV4-1; D unresolved. CDR1 is MGHRA and CDR2 is YSYEKL in the germline V gene. The CDR3 consists of 14 residues. V lost 1 base to trimming and J lost 3 bases, with 10 bases between them. The chain's CDR3 is CASSQVSGGYEQYF. The CDR3 nucleotides are TGCGCCAGCAGCCAAGTTTCCGGCGGCTACGAGCAGTACTTC.

The CDR3 bases are TGTGCCAGCAGCTTAGATCGGGACATCCAAGAGACCCAGTACTTC. It translates to CASSLDRDIQETQYF. The V gene is TRBV11-3, the J gene TRBJ2-5; TRBD1 might be the D (6 bases). The germline V gene encodes CDR1 SGHNT and CDR2 YENEEA. This CDR3 spans 15 amino acids. V was trimmed by 0 bases and J by 1 base, leaving 9 bases between them.

V is TRBV4-1 and J is TRBJ1-3; D is unclear. With 1 base removed from V and 11 bases from J, the gap between germline ends came to 9 bases. From germline, CDR1 is MGHRA and CDR2 YSYEKL. The CDR3 runs 12 residues. CDR3 sequence (DNA): TGCGCCAGCAGCCAAGGGCTGTTTCCCATATATTTT. Its protein is CASSQGLFPIYF.